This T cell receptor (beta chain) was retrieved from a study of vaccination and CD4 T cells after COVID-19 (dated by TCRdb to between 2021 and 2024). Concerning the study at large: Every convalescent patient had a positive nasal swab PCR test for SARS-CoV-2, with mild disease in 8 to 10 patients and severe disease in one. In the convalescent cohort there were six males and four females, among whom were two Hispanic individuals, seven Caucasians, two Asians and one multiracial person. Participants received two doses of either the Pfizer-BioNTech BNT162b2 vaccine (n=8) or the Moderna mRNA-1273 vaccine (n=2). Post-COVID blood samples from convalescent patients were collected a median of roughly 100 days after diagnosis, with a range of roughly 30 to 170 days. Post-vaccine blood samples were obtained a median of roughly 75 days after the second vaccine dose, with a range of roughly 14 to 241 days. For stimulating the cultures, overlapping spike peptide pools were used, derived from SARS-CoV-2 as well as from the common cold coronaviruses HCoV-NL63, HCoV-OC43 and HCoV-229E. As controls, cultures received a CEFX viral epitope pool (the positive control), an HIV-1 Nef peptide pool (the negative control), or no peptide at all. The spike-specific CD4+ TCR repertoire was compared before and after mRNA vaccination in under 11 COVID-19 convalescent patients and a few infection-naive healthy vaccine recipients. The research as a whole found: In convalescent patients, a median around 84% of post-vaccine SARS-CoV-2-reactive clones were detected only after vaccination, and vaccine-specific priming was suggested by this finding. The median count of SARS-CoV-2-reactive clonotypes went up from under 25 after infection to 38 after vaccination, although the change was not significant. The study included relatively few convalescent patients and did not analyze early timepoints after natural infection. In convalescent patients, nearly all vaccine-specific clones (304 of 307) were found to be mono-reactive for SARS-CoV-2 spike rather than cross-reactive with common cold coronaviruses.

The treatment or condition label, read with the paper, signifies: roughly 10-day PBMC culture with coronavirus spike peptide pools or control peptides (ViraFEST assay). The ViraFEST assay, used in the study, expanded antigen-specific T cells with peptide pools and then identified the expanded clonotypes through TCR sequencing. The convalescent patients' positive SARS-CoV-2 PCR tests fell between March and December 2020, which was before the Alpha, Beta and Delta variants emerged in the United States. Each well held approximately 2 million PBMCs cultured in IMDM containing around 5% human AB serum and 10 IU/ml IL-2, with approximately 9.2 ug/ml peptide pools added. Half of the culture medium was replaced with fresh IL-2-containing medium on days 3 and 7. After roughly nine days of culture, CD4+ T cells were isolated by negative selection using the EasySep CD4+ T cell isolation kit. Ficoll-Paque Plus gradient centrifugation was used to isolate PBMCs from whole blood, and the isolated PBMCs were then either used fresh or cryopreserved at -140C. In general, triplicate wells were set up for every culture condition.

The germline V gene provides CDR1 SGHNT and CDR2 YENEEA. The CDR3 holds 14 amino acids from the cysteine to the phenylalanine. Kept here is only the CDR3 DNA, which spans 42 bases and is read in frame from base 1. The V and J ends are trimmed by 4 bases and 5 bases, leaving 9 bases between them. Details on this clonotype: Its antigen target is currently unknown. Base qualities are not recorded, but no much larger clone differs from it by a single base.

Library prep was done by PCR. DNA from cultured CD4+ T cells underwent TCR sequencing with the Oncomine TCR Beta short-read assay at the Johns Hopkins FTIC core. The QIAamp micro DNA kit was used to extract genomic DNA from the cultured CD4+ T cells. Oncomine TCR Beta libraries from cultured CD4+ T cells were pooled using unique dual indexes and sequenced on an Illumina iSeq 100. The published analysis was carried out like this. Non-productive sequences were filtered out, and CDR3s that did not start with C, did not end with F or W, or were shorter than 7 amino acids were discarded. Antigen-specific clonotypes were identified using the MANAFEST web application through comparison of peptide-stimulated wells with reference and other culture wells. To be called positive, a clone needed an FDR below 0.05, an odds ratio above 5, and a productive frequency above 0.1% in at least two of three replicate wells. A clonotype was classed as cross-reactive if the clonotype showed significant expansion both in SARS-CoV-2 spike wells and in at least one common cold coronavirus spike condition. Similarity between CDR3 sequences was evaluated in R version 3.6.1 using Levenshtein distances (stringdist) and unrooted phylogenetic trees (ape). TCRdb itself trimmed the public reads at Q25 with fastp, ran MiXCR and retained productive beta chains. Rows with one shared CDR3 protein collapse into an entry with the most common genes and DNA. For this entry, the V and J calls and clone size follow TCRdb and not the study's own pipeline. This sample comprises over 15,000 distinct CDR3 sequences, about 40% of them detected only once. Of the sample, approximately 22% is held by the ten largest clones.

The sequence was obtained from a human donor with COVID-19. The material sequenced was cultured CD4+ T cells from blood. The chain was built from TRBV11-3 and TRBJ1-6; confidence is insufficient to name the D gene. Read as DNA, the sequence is TGTGCCAGCAGCTCCGAACAGAATAATTCACCCCTCCACTTT. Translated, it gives CASSSEQNNSPLHF. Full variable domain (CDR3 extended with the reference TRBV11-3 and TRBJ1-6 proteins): EAGVVQSPRYKIIEKKQPVAFWCNPISGHNTLYWYLQNLGQGPELLIRYENEEAVDDSQLPKDRFSAERLKGVDSTLKIQPAELGDSAVYLCASSSEQNNSPLHFGNGTRLTVT.